Below are 20 T cell receptor beta chains sequenced from a single sample in a study of long-term antiretroviral therapy in people with HIV. It was version v3.0 of the immunoSEQ assay that was run at survey level. Only in-frame clones appear in the TCRdb table, and some are missing; sequencing was by immunoSEQ multiplex PCR. The table lists about 22,000 clones, 79% of them singletons. The sample consisted of unsorted PBMCs, taken 4.1 years after starting antiretroviral therapy. The receptors derive from a woman between 40 and 55 years old with HIV.

The chain combines TRBV7-8 with TRBJ2-5; D is perhaps TRBD1 or TRBD2 (5 bases each). The germline gives CDR1 SGHVS, CDR2 FQNEAQ. The CDR3 sequence is 15 residues long. Trimming removed 1 base from V and 2 bases from J, with 11 bases in between. The CDR3 region has the DNA TGTGCCAGCAGCTTAGGTGTGGGACCACAAGAGACCCAGTACTTC. It yields the protein CASSLGVGPQETQYF.

The J gene is TRBJ1-1, the V gene TRBV15; D gene ambiguous. V was pared by 1 base and J by 8 bases, with 8 bases between. The germline V gene has CDR1 LNHNV and CDR2 YYDKDF (reference sequence). There are 12 residues in the CDR3. CDR3 DNA sequence: TGTGCCACCAGCAGAGGGCAGAAAGAAGCTTTCTTT. Translation gives CATSRGQKEAFF.

The chain carries TRBV18 and TRBJ2-1; 11 positions match TRBD2. The CDR3 is 16 residues long. The germline gives CDR1 KGHSH, CDR2 LQKENI. With 6 bases clipped from V and 6 bases from J, the junction kept 10 bases outside the gene matches. The CDR3 spells CASSRRGLAGGNEQFF. The DNA of the CDR3 is TGTGCCAGCTCCCGTCGAGGGCTAGCGGGGGGCAATGAGCAGTTCTTC.

The CDR3 sequence is CASSLEPHYEQYF. In nucleotides, the CDR3 is TGCGCCAGCAGCTTGGAGCCCCACTACGAGCAGTACTTC. The genes are TRBV5-1 and TRBJ2-7; D unclear. This CDR3 has 13 amino acids. In germline, CDR1 is SGHRS, CDR2 YFSETQ. Trimming removed 0 bases from V and 3 bases from J, with 7 bases in between.

This chain joins TRBV4-1 and TRBJ2-1, with 7 bases that match TRBD2. The CDR3 is made up of 14 amino acids. V was pared by 3 bases and J by 6 bases, with 5 bases of the junction left unmatched. Germline V lookup: CDR1 MGHRA, CDR2 YSYEKL. The CDR3 DNA sequence: TGCGCCAGCAGCCAGGCGGGAGAGTTCAATGAGCAGTTCTTC. Residues: CASSQAGEFNEQFF.

V usage is TRBV5-8 and J usage is TRBJ2-1, with TRBD2 matching 14 bases. The CDR3 sequence is 15 residues long. Looked up from germline, CDR1 is SGHTS and CDR2 is YDEGEE. The V and J ends lost 8 bases and 8 bases, in that order; junction bases with no gene match: 9. The CDR3 DNA reads as TGTGCCAGTTGGGGACTAGCGGGAGCTTTGTATGAGCAGTTCTTC. Its translation: CASWGLAGALYEQFF.

The genes are TRBV5-1 and TRBJ2-1; 9 nucleotides agree with TRBD1. This CDR3 spans 14 amino acids. In germline, CDR1 is SGHRS, CDR2 YFSETQ. V dropped 5 bases and J dropped 14; count of bases not matched to a gene: 14. The DNA for the CDR3 is TGCGCCAGCAGGCCCAACAGGGGGCCTGGTGTCGAGTTCTTC. This encodes CASRPNRGPGVEFF.

This chain links TRBV7-8 with TRBJ1-1, with unresolved D. The CDR3 sequence is 16 residues long. Per the germline V gene, CDR1 is SGHVS and CDR2 is FQNEAQ. V shed 2 bases and J shed 1 base, with 14 bases lying between them. CDR3 loop: CASSLWAGVANTEAFF. As DNA, the CDR3 is TGTGCCAGCAGCTTATGGGCTGGAGTAGCGAACACTGAAGCTTTCTTT.

The chain recombines TRBV5-1 with TRBJ2-4, with no clear D. V was clipped by 0 bases and J by 2 bases, with 12 bases between them. The CDR3 runs 16 residues. CDR1 and CDR2 (germline): SGHRS, YFSETQ. The CDR3: CASSLGFGETKNIQYF. CDR3 DNA: TGCGCCAGCAGCTTGGGCTTTGGAGAGACCAAAAACATTCAGTACTTC.

The gene calls are TRBV25-1 and TRBJ1-4; weak D call: TRBD1 (5 bases). This CDR3 is built from 14 residues. Germline V gives CDR1 MGHDK, CDR2 SYGVNS. The ends were cut back, 2 bases at V and 7 bases at J, with 11 bases in the middle. The CDR3 coding sequence is TGTGCCAGCAGTGAACGGGGGTTGGTTGAAAAACTGTTTTTT. Translating it yields CASSERGLVEKLFF.

J is TRBJ1-3 and V is TRBV5-6, with D tentatively TRBD1 (5 bases). Germline V lookup: CDR1 SGHDT, CDR2 YYEEEE. The CDR3 runs to 16 residues. The V end was cut by 4 bases, the J end by 0 bases, with 14 bases between. The DNA for the CDR3 is TGTGCCAGCAGCCCGAATGGGGGGAGCTCTGGAAACACCATATATTTT. As protein: CASSPNGGSSGNTIYF.

This clone was observed a few times. The chain recombines TRBV9 with TRBJ1-2, with TRBD1 matching 9 bases. CDR1 SGDLS and CDR2 YYNGEE come from the germline V gene. CDR3 length: 13 amino acids. V lost 5 bases and J lost 4; bases outside the gene matches: 3. The CDR3 DNA reads TGTGCCAGCAGGGAGGACAGGGGCTATGGCTACACCTTC. It is translated as CASREDRGYGYTF.

This rearrangement joins TRBV7-9 to TRBJ2-7, with 9 bases that match TRBD2. The CDR3 is 16 residues long. V shed 4 bases and J 3 bases; nucleotides not matched to a gene: 10. In germline, CDR1 is SEHNR, CDR2 FQNEAQ (reference sequence). CDR3 in amino acids: CASSSFIAGAGYEQYF. Here the CDR3 DNA reads TGTGCCAGCAGCTCCTTCATAGCGGGAGCGGGCTACGAGCAGTACTTC. Full variable domain (outside the CDR3, taken from reference TRBV7-9 and TRBJ2-7): DTGVSQNPRHKITKRGQNVTFRCDPISEHNRLYWYRQTLGQGPEFLTYFQNEAQLEKSRLLSDRFSAERPKGSFSTLEIQRTEQGDSAMYLCASSSFIAGAGYEQYFGPGTRLTVT.

V and J are TRBV14 and TRBJ2-4, with 7 bases identical to TRBD1. The V gene's germline CDR1 is SGHDN and CDR2 FVKESK. Trimming took 5 bases from V and 1 from J; bases not matched to a gene: 8. The CDR3 consists of 16 residues. The CDR3 sequence is CASSAHRGMAKNIQYF. The CDR3 DNA is TGTGCCAGCAGCGCCCACAGGGGTATGGCCAAAAACATTCAGTACTTC.

This chain links TRBV18 with TRBJ2-1; D is unresolved. The CDR3 is 15 amino acids. The germline V gene encodes CDR1 KGHSH and CDR2 LQKENI. The V gene lost 3 bases and the J gene lost 0 bases, with 9 bases spanning the gap. CDR3 nucleotide sequence: TGTGCCAGCTCACCGACGGCCCTCTCCTACAATGAGCAGTTCTTC. Its protein is CASSPTALSYNEQFF.

The genes are TRBV27 and TRBJ1-1; the D is unclear. With 0 bases removed from V and 5 bases from J, the gap between germline ends came to 10 bases. This CDR3 contains 14 residues. Germline V gives CDR1 MNHEY, CDR2 SMNVEV (reference sequence). The CDR3 region has the DNA TGTGCCAGCAGTTTATCTCTGATTGCGACTGAAGCTTTCTTT. It codes for CASSLSLIATEAFF.

The chain couples TRBV10-3 to TRBJ1-1; 7 bases agree with TRBD1. V dropped 10 bases and J dropped 0; count of bases not matched to a gene: 5. Germline V gives CDR1 ENHRY, CDR2 SYGVKD. The CDR3 totals 13 residues. The DNA of the CDR3 is TGTGCCACCTGGGACAGCATGAACACTGAAGCTTTCTTT. It yields the protein CATWDSMNTEAFF.

The J gene is TRBJ2-7, the V gene TRBV28; 10 bases are shared with TRBD2. Germline V gene lookup returns CDR1 MDHEN and CDR2 SYDVKM. V lost 8 bases, J lost 5 bases, and 15 bases stayed unmatched. The CDR3 covers 16 residues. CDR3 nucleotide sequence: TGTGCCAGCGAGTTGGCTAGCGGGAGTAAATCCCACGAGCAGTACTTC. It codes for CASELASGSKSHEQYF.

The chain links TRBV10-1 to TRBJ2-5; no definite D call. The CDR3 is 13 residues long. Trimming shortened V by 4 bases and J by 1 base, and 7 bases separated the two germline ends. Germline V lookup: CDR1 WNHNN, CDR2 SYGVQD (reference sequence). CDR3 nucleotide sequence: TGCGCCAGCAGTGGTGGGATCCAAGAGACCCAGTACTTC. It codes for CASSGGIQETQYF.

The V gene is TRBV7-9, the J gene TRBJ2-7; no firm D call. V gave up 3 bases and J gave up 2 bases, with 11 bases separating them. Germline CDR1 and CDR2: SEHNR and FQNEAQ (reference sequence). The CDR3 runs 14 residues. CDR3 nucleotide sequence: TGTGCCAGCAGCTTTCGAGAGTTAGCCTACGAGCAGTACTTC. It encodes CASSFRELAYEQYF. Based on the CDR3 plus reference TRBV7-9 and TRBJ2-7, the full variable domain is DTGVSQNPRHKITKRGQNVTFRCDPISEHNRLYWYRQTLGQGPEFLTYFQNEAQLEKSRLLSDRFSAERPKGSFSTLEIQRTEQGDSAMYLCASSFRELAYEQYFGPGTRLTVT.